This is a list of T cell receptor beta chains from one sample in a study of blood T cell repertoires in COVID-19. Assay used: immunoSEQ multiplex PCR; TCRdb lists only in-frame clones, some missing. The sample lists tens of thousands of clones, around 86% seen once, with about 2.1% in the top ten. Sequencing used peripheral blood. All receptors derive from a man younger than 45 with acute or convalescent COVID-19. Each CDR3 is given with its conserved first and last residue. A D gene is named only where the DNA matches it firmly. The size of a clone is reported for some rows only, either as once, few or many, or as a class for expanded clones.

>TRBV19|TRBJ2-5|NA|TRBD2|12
CASRPAGGWTYF
TGTGCCAGTCGCCCGGCGGGGGGATGGACGTACTTC
>TRBV18|TRBJ1-1|NA|NA|14
CASSNHAGDTEAFF
TGTGCCAGCTCGAACCATGCGGGGGACACTGAAGCTTTCTTT
>TRBV4-1|TRBJ1-6|NA|NA|15
CASSHTVRLRSPLHF
TGCGCCAGCAGCCACACCGTAAGACTGCGGTCACCCCTCCACTTT
>TRBV19|TRBJ2-7|NA|NA|13
CASSIGTGYEQYF
TGTGCCAGTAGTATAGGAACAGGCTACGAGCAGTACTTC
>TRBV18|TRBJ1-4|NA|NA|16
CASSPRVLGANEKLFF
TGTGCCAGCTCACCAAGGGTTTTAGGGGCTAATGAAAAACTGTTTTTT
>TRBV5-4|TRBJ1-4|NA|NA|13
CASSLWESEKLFF
TGTGCCAGCAGCTTGTGGGAGAGTGAAAAACTGTTTTTT
>TRBV7-9|TRBJ1-4|NA|NA|15
CASSLSGAINEKLFF
TGTGCCAGCAGCTTAAGTGGGGCCATTAATGAAAAACTGTTTTTT
>TRBV5-1|TRBJ1-2|once|TRBD1|14
CASSPTGANYGYTF
TGCGCCAGCAGCCCGACAGGGGCTAACTATGGCTACACCTTC
>TRBV12-5|TRBJ2-3|NA|TRBD2|16
CASGFSRGGSTDTQYF
TGTGCTAGTGGTTTCTCCCGGGGGGGGAGTACAGATACGCAGTATTTT
>TRBV19|TRBJ2-7|once|TRBD2|15
CASSIERTSGYEQYF
TGTGCCAGTAGTATAGAACGGACTAGCGGCTACGAGCAGTACTTC
>TRBV18|TRBJ1-1|once|NA|15
CASSTGTGMNTEAFF
TGTGCCAGCTCGACAGGAACAGGGATGAACACTGAAGCTTTCTTT
>TRBV2|TRBJ2-5|once|TRBD1|17
CAGRVGTGSRQWETQYF
TGTGCCGGTAGAGTAGGGACAGGGTCCAGGCAGTGGGAGACCCAGTACTTC
>TRBV20-1|TRBJ1-5|NA|NA|12
CSASATPGPQHF
TGCAGTGCTAGTGCCACCCCAGGGCCCCAGCATTTT
>TRBV18|TRBJ2-2|NA|TRBD2|16
CASSPAGGANTGELFF
TGTGCCAGCTCACCAGCGGGAGGGGCGAACACCGGGGAGCTGTTTTTT
>TRBV3-1/TRBV3-2|TRBJ1-2|NA|NA|15
CASSQDGGVLGGYTF
TGTGCCAGCAGCCAAGACGGGGGGGTCTTGGGTGGCTACACCTTC
>TRBV3-1/TRBV3-2|TRBJ1-1|once|TRBD1|14
CASSQTGGDTEAFF
TGTGCCAGCAGCCAAACAGGGGGTGACACTGAAGCTTTCTTT
>TRBV2|TRBJ2-2|NA|NA|14
CASTFGVHTGELFF
TGTGCCAGCACATTCGGGGTGCACACCGGGGAGCTGTTTTTT
>TRBV7-3|TRBJ2-2|NA|NA|14
CASSYQRGGGELFF
TGTGCCAGCAGCTACCAAAGGGGCGGCGGGGAGCTGTTTTTT
>TRBV24-1|TRBJ2-7|NA|NA|21
CATSDMARVFSGVGTNYEQYF
TGTGCCACCAGTGATATGGCGAGGGTATTCAGCGGAGTAGGAACCAACTACGAGCAGTACTTC
>TRBV5-1|TRBJ1-1|NA|NA|14
CASSLRQMNTEAFF
TGCGCCAGCAGCCTCCGACAGATGAACACTGAAGCTTTCTTT
>TRBV5-4|TRBJ2-3|NA|NA|14
CASSPARSTDTQYF
TGTGCCAGCAGCCCTGCCAGAAGCACAGATACGCAGTATTTT
>TRBV5-1|TRBJ2-3|NA|NA|14
CASSLWAGENTQYF
TGCGCCAGCAGCTTGTGGGCAGGGGAAAATACGCAGTATTTT
>TRBV5-4|TRBJ2-1|once|NA|17
CASSLSPEPLPYNEQFF
TGTGCCAGCAGCTTGTCCCCTGAGCCTTTACCCTACAATGAGCAGTTCTTC
>TRBV3-1/TRBV3-2|TRBJ2-1|NA|TRBD2|16
CASSRGTSGFYNEQFF
TGTGCCAGCAGCCGGGGGACTAGCGGGTTCTACAATGAGCAGTTCTTC
>TRBV5-6|TRBJ1-1|NA|NA|15
CASSLAGGVLWEAFF
TGTGCCAGCAGCTTGGCCGGGGGGGTACTCTGGGAAGCTTTCTTT
>TRBV11-2|TRBJ2-2|once|NA|16
CASSSILYGSAGELFF
TGTGCCAGCAGCTCCATACTATACGGGAGTGCCGGGGAGCTGTTTTTT
>TRBV6-5|TRBJ2-1|NA|TRBD1|15
CASRGRDRDHNEQFF
TGTGCCAGCAGAGGCCGGGACAGGGACCACAATGAGCAGTTCTTC
>TRBV15|TRBJ2-5|NA|NA|13
CATSDYRQETQYF
TGTGCCACCAGCGATTACAGGCAAGAGACCCAGTACTTC
>TRBV5-5|TRBJ1-5|once|NA|13
CASSALDSLPQHF
TGTGCCAGCAGCGCCCTGGACAGCTTGCCCCAGCATTTT
>TRBV6-5|TRBJ1-3|NA|TRBD1|14
CASSDSGGGNTIYF
TGTGCCAGCAGTGACTCAGGGGGAGGAAACACCATATATTTT
>TRBV18|TRBJ2-5|few|TRBD1|15
CASSRGTGGEETQYF
TGTGCCAGCTCACGTGGGACAGGGGGCGAGGAGACCCAGTACTTC
>TRBV6-1|TRBJ2-1|NA|NA|20
CASSEIGVLSGALRYNEQFF
TGTGCCAGCAGTGAAATCGGGGTACTGTCGGGAGCCCTCCGATACAATGAGCAGTTCTTC
>TRBV5-6|TRBJ1-4|NA|TRBD1|17
CASSHTTGTGISEKLFF
TGTGCCAGCAGCCACACGACCGGGACAGGGATAAGCGAAAAACTGTTTTTT
>TRBV12-5|TRBJ1-4|NA|TRBD1|16
CASGLATPGQIEKLFF
TGTGCTAGTGGTTTGGCCACGCCGGGACAGATAGAAAAACTGTTTTTT
>TRBV5-1|TRBJ2-1|NA|NA|14
CASRDYREHNEQFF
TGCGCCAGCAGGGATTACAGGGAACACAATGAGCAGTTCTTC
>TRBV3-1/TRBV3-2|TRBJ1-4|NA|NA|15
CASSQDRGYDEKLFF
TGTGCCAGCAGCCAAGATCGGGGGTACGATGAAAAACTGTTTTTT
>TRBV9|TRBJ2-1|NA|TRBD2|16
CASSVAPGLAGNEQFF
TGTGCCAGCAGCGTGGCTCCGGGACTAGCGGGCAATGAGCAGTTCTTC
>TRBV9|TRBJ2-5|few|NA|15
CASSVFGTLQETQYF
TGTGCCAGCAGCGTATTCGGGACTCTTCAAGAGACCCAGTACTTC
>TRBV19|TRBJ2-7|NA|TRBD2|16
CASSTGLAGQSYEQYF
TGTGCCAGTAGTACCGGACTAGCGGGTCAATCCTACGAGCAGTACTTC
>TRBV27|TRBJ2-5|NA|NA|15
CASSSNRGTQETQYF
TGTGCCAGCAGTTCTAATAGGGGGACCCAAGAGACCCAGTACTTC
>TRBV7-9|TRBJ2-1|once|TRBD2|15
CASSFWTSGGNEQFF
TGTGCCAGCAGCTTTTGGACTAGCGGGGGAAATGAGCAGTTCTTC
>TRBV6-1|TRBJ1-5|NA|NA|14
CASSEAQYNQPQHF
TGTGCCAGCAGTGAGGCTCAGTACAATCAGCCCCAGCATTTT
>TRBV3-1/TRBV3-2|TRBJ2-1|NA|TRBD2|18
CASSLERGSSGIYNEQFF
TGTGCCAGCAGCCTTGAAAGAGGGAGTAGCGGGATATACAATGAGCAGTTCTTC
>TRBV2|TRBJ1-2|NA|TRBD1|14
CASSRDRANYGYTF
TGTGCCAGCAGTAGGGACAGGGCTAACTATGGCTACACCTTC
>TRBV2|TRBJ1-2|NA|NA|13
CASSDRRQRVYTF
TGTGCCAGCAGTGATAGGAGACAGAGAGTTTACACCTTC
>TRBV5-4|TRBJ2-3|NA|TRBD2|15
CASSSKREETDTQYF
TGTGCCAGCAGCTCAAAGCGGGAGGAGACAGATACGCAGTATTTT
>TRBV3-1/TRBV3-2|TRBJ1-2|NA|NA|14
CASSQVPANYGYTF
TGTGCCAGCAGCCAAGTTCCAGCTAACTATGGCTACACCTTC
>TRBV7-2|TRBJ1-1|NA|NA|13
CASSLENRNEAFF
TGTGCCAGCAGCTTAGAAAACAGGAATGAAGCTTTCTTT
>TRBV19|TRBJ1-1|NA|NA|15
CASSAGGKTNTEAFF
TGTGCCAGTAGTGCGGGGGGAAAGACGAACACTGAAGCTTTCTTT